What follows is one T cell receptor (beta chain) and its context. Its antigen is as yet unknown. The data originate from a study of identical twins. Study-level findings and limits: Model-predicted out-of-frame TCR alpha sharing fell below observed values in monozygotic twins.

TCRdb redid the calling of the 5' RACE reads with MiXCR, one entry per CDR3 protein. In the table there are about 470,000 distinct CDR3 sequences, roughly a quarter of which are singletons. This same sample was also part of a study on T cells expressing NK-cell markers. This second study notes: In more than 5 donors, dominant CD3+CD56+NKG2C+ clonotypes ranked among the top 10 CD8+ clonotypes. Whether expanded NKG2C+ T cell clones were HCMV specific stayed uncertain.

The sample taken for sequencing was CD4+ T cells sorted from blood. This TCR was sampled from a woman aged 18-30 years in good health.

The CDR3 region has the DNA TGCAGTGCTTCTAACCGGGAAAGAAATGAAAAACTGTTTTTT. Translating it yields CSASNRERNEKLFF. The V gene is TRBV20-1, the J gene TRBJ1-4, with D unclear. Germline-derived CDR1 and CDR2 are DFQATT and SNEGSKA (reference sequence). CDR3 size: 14 residues. Trimming cost V 5 bases and J 5 bases, with 15 bases left between them.